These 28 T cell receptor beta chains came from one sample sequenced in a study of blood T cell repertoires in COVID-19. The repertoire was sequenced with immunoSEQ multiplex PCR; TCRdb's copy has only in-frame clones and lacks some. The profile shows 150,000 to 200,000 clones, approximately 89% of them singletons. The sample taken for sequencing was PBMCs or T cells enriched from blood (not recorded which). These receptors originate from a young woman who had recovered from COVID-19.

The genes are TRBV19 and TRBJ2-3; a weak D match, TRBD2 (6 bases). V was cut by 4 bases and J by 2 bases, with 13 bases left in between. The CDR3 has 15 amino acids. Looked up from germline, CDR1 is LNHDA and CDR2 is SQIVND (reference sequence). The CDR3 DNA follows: TGTGCCAGTAGTACCCTCGGCGGGGTCACAGATACGCAGTATTTT. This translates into CASSTLGGVTDTQYF.

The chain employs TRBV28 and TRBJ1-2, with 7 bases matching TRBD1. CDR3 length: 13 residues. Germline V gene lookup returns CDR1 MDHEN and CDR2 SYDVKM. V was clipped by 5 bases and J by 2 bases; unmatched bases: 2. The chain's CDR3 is CASSRDSNYGYTF. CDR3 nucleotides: TGTGCCAGCAGTCGGGACAGCAACTATGGCTACACCTTC.

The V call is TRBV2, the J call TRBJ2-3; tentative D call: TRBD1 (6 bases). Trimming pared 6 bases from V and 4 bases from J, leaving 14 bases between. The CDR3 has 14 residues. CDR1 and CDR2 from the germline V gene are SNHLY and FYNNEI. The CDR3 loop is CASRKDRSPDTQYF. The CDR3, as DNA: TGTGCCAGCAGAAAAGACAGGTCTCCAGATACGCAGTATTTT.

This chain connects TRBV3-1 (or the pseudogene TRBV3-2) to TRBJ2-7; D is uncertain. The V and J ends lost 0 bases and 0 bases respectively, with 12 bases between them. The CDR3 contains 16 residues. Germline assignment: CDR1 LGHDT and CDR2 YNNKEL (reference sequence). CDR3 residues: CASSQDLTRISYEQYF. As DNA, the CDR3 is TGTGCCAGCAGCCAAGATCTTACCAGAATCTCCTACGAGCAGTACTTC.

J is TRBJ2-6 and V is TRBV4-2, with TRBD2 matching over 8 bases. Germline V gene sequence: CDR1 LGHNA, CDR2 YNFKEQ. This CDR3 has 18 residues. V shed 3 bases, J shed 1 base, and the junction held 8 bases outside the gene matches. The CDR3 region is CASSHSDSGISGANVLTF. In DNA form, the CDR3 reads TGTGCCAGCAGCCACTCCGATAGCGGGATATCTGGGGCCAACGTCCTGACTTTC.

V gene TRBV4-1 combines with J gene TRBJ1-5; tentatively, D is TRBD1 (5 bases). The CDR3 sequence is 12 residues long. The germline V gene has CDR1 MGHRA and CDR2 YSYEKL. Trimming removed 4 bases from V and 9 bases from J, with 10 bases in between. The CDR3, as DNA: TGCGCCAGCAGCCCTGGGGGGACGCCCCAGCATTTT. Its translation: CASSPGGTPQHF.

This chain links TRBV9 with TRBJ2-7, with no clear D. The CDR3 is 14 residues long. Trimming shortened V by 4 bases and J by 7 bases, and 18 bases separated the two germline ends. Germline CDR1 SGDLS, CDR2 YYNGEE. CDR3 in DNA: TGTGCCAGCAGCCCTAGTTTGGATCTAGGAGAGCAGTACTTC. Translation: CASSPSLDLGEQYF. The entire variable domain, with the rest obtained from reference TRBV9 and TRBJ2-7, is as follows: DSGVTQTPKHLITATGQRVTLRCSPRSGDLSVYWYQQSLDQGLQFLIQYYNGEERAKGNILERFSAQQFPDLHSELNLSSLELGDSALYFCASSPSLDLGEQYFGPGTRLTVT.

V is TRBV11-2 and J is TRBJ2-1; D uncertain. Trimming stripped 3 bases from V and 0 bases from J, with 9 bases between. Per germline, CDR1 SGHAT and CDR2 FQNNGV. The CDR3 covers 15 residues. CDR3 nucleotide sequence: TGTGCCAGCAGCTTGTTTTGGAGCTCCTACAATGAGCAGTTCTTC. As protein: CASSLFWSSYNEQFF.

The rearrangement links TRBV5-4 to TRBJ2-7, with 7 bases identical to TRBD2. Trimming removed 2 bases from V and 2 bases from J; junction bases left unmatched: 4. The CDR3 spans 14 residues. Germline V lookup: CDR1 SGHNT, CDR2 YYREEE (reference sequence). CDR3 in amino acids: CASSFSSGPYEQYF. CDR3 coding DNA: TGTGCCAGCAGCTTCTCTAGCGGTCCCTACGAGCAGTACTTC.

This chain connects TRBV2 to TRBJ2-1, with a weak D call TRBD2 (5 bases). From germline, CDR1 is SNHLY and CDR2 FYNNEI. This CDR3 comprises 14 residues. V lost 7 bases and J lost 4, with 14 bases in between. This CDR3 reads CASKLESLYNEQFF. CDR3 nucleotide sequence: TGTGCCAGCAAACTAGAGAGCCTTTACAATGAGCAGTTCTTC.

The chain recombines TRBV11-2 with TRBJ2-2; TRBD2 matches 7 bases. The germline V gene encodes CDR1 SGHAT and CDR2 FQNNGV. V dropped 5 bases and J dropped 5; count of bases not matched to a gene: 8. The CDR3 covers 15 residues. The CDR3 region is CASSPELGRTGELFF. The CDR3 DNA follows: TGTGCCAGCAGCCCCGAGCTCGGGAGGACCGGGGAGCTGTTTTTT.

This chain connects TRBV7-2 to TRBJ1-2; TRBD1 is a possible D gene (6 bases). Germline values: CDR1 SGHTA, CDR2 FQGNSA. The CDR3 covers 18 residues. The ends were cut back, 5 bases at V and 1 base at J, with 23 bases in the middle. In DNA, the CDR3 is TGTGCCAGCAGCCCAACCTGGGAACAGGGTGGGGATAACTATGGCTACACCTTC. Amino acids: CASSPTWEQGGDNYGYTF.

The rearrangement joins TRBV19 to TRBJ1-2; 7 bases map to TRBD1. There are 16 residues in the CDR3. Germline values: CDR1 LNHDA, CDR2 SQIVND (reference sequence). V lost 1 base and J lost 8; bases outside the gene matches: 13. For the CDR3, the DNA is TGTGCCAGTAGTATAGTTGGTGGGACAGAGCGATCCGGCTACACCTTC. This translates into CASSIVGGTERSGYTF. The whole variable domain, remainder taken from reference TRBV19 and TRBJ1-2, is DGGITQSPKYLFRKEGQNVTLSCEQNLNHDAMYWYRQDPGQGLRLIYYSQIVNDFQKGDIAEGYSVSREKKESFPLTVTSAQKNPTAFYLCASSIVGGTERSGYTFGSGTRLTVV.

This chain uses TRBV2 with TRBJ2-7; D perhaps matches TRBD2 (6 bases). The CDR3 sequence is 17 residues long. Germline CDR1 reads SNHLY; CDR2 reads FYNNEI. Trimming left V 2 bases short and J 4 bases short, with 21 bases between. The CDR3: CASSERERALPPYEQYF. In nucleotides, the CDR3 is TGTGCCAGCAGTGAACGGGAGCGGGCCCTACCCCCTTACGAGCAGTACTTC.

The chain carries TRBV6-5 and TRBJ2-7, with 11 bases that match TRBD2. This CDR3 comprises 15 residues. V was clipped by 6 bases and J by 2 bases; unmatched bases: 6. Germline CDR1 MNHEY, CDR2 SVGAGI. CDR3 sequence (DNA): TGTGCCAGCAGCGAGGGACTAGCGGTAACCTACGAGCAGTACTTC. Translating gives CASSEGLAVTYEQYF.

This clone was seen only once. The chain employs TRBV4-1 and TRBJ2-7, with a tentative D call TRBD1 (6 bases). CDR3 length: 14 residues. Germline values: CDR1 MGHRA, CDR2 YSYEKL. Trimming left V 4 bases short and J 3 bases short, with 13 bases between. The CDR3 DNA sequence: TGCGCCAGCAGCCCTAGCCAGGGGAACTACGAGCAGTACTTC. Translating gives CASSPSQGNYEQYF.

Here the CDR3 reads CASSLTLYNEQFF. The CDR3 DNA reads TGTGCCAGCAGCTTAACGTTATACAATGAGCAGTTCTTC. This chain uses TRBV7-3 with TRBJ2-1; D gene uncertain. Germline CDR1 reads SGHTA; CDR2 reads FQGTGA. This CDR3 has 13 amino acids. Trimming removed 0 bases from V and 4 bases from J, with 4 bases in between.

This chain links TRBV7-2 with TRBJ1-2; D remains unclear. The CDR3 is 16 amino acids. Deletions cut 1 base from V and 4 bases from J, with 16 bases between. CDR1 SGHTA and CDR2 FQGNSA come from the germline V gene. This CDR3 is CASSLGAGSPLYGYTF. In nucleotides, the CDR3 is TGTGCCAGCAGCTTAGGGGCAGGATCCCCCCTCTATGGCTACACCTTC.

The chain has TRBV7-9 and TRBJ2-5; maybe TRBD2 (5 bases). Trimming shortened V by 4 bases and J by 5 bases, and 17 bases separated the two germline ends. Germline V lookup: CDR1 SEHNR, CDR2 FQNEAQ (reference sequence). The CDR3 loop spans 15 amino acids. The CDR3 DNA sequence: TGTGCCAGCAGCTGGAGCTTGGAGGTGAAGGAGACCCAGTACTTC. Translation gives CASSWSLEVKETQYF.

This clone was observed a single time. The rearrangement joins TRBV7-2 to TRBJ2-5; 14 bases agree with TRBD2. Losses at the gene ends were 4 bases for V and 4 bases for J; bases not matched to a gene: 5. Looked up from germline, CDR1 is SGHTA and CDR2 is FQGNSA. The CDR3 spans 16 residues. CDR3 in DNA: TGTGCCAGCAGCTGGTGGACTAGCGGGAGGAGAGAGACCCAGTACTTC. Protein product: CASSWWTSGRRETQYF.

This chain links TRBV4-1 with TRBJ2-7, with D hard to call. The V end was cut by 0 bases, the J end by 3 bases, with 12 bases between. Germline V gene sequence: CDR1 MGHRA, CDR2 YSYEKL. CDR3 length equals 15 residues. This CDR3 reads CASSQDWSRGYEQYF. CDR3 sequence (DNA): TGCGCCAGCAGCCAAGATTGGTCTCGAGGCTACGAGCAGTACTTC.

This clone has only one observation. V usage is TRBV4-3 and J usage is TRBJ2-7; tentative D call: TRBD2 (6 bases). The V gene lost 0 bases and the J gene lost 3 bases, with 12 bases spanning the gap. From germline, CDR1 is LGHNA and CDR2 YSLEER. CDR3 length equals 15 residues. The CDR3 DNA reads TGCGCCAGCAGCCAAGAACCCGGGAGCAACTACGAGCAGTACTTC. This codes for CASSQEPGSNYEQYF.

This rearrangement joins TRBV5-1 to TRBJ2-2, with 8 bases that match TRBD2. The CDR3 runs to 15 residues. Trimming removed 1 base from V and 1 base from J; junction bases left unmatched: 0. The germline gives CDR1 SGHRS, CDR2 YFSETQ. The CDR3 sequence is CASSLSGGNTGELFF. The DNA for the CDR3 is TGCGCCAGCAGCTTGAGCGGGGGGAACACCGGGGAGCTGTTTTTT.

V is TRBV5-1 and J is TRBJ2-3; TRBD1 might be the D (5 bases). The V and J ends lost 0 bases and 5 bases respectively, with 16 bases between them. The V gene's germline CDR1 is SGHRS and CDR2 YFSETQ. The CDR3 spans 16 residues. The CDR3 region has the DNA TGCGCCAGCAGCTTGGTTCCGGCCATAGGACAAGATACGCAGTATTTT. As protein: CASSLVPAIGQDTQYF.

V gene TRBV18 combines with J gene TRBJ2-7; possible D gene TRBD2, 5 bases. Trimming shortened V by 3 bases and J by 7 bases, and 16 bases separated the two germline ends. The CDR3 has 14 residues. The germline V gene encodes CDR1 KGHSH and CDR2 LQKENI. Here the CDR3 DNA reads TGTGCCAGCTCACCCAACGGAGGCAAAAAGGAGCAGTACTTC. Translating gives CASSPNGGKKEQYF.

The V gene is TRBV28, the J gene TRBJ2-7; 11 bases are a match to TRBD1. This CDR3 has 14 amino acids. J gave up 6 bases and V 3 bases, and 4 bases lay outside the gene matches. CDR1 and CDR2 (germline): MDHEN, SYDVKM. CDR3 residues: CASSFRGQGAEQYF. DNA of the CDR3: TGTGCCAGCAGTTTCCGCGGACAGGGGGCCGAGCAGTACTTC.

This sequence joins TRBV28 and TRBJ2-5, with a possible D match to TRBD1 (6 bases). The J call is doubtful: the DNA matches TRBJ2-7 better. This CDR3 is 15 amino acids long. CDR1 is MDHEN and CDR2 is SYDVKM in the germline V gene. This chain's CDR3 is CASSLKYREPYEQYF. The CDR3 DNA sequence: TGTGCCAGCAGTTTAAAGTACAGGGAGCCCTACGAGCAGTACTTC.

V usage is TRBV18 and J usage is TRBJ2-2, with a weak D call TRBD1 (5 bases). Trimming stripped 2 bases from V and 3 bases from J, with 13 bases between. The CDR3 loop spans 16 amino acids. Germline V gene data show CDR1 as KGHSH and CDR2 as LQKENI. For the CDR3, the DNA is TGTGCCAGCTCACCAATAAGGGGCGAAGACACCGGGGAGCTGTTTTTT. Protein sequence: CASSPIRGEDTGELFF. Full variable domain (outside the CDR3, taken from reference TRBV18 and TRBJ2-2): NAGVMQNPRHLVRRRGQEARLRCSPMKGHSHVYWYRQLPEEGLKFMVYLQKENIIDESGMPKERFSAEFPKEGPSILRIQQVVRGDSAAYFCASSPIRGEDTGELFFGEGSRLTVL.